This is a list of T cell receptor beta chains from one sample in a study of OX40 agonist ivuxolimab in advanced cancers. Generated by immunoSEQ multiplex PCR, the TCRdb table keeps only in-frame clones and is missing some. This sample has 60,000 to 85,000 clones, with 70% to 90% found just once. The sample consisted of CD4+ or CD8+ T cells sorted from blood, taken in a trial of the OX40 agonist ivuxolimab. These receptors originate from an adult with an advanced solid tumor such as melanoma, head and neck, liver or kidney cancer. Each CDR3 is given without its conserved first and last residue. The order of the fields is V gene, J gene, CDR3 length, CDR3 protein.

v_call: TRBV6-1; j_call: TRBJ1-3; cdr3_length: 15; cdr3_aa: ASSEAPYPSSGNTIY
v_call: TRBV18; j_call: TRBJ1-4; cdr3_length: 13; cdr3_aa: ASSRGTGTEEKLF
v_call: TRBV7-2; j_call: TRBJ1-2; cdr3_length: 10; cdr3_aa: ASSLAMDGYT
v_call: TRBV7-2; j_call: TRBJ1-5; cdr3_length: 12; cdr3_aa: ASSLNRGNQPQH
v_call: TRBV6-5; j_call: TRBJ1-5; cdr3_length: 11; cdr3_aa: ASRGQGLQPQH
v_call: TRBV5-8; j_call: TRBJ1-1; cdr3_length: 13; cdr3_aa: ASSSTGRGNTEAF
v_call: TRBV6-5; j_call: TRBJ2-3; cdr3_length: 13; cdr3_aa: ASPRDRNCTDTQY
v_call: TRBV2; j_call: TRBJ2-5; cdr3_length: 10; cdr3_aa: ASGTARETQY
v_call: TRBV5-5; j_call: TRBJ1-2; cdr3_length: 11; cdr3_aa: ASNKETGYGYT
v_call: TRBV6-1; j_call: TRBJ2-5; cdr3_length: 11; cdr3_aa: ASSVDLRETQY
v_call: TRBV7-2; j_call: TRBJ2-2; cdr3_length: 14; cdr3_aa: ASSLMGGTNTGELF
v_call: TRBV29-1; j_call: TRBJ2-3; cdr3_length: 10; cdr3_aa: SPGLATDTQY
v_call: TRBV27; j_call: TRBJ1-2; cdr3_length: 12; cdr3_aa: ASSYGQGMGGYT
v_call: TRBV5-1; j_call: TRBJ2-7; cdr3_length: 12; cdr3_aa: ASSFYGATYEQY
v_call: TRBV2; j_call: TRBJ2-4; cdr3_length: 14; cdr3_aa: ASREGLAGGVNIQY
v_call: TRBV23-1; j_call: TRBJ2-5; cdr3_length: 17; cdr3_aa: ASSQPLPPGPRHQETQY
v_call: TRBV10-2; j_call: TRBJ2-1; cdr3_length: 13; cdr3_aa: ASSSTSSTYNEQF
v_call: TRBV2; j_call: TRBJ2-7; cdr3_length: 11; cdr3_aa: ASSDQSSYEQY
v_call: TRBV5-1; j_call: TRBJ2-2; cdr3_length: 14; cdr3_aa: ASSSQRPLNTGELF
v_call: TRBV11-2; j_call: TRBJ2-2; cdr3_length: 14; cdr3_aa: ASSQALAPSTGELF
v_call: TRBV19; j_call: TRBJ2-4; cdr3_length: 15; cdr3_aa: ASSISPGGQTKNIQY
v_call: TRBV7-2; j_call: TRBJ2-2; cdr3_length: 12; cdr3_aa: ASSLAVNTGELF
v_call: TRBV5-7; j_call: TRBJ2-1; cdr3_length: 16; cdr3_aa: ASSLVIQGACIYNEQF
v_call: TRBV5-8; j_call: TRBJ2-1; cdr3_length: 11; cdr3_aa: ASSSPPIAEQF
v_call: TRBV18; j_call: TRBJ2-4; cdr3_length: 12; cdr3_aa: ASSPPDLKNIQY
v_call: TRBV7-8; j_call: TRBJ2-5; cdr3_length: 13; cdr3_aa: ASSLGVQPQETQY
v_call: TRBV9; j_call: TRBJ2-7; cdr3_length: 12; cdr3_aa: ASSGTGATGEQY
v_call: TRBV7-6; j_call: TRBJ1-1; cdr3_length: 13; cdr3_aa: ASSPAFGVNTEAF
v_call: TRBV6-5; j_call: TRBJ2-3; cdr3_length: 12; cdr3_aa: ASTPDRNTDTQY
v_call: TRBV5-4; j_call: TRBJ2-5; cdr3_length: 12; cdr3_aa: ASSRRNDQETQY
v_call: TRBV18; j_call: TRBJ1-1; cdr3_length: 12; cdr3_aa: ASSTGGTTLEAF
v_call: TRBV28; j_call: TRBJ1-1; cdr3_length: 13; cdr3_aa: ASTPRTQMNTEAF
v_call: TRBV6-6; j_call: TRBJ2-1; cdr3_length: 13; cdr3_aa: ASSYPGLRGDEQF
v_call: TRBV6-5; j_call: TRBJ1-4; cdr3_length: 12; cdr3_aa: ASSQTQTNEKLF
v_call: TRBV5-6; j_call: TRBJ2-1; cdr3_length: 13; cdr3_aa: ASSLGGGTYNEQF
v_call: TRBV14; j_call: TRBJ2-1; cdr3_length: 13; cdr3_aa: ASSRVAGAYNEQF
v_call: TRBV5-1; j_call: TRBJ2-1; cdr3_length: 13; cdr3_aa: ASSLLAATNNEQF
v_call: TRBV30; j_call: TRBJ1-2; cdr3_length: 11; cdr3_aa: AWRVGPNYGYT
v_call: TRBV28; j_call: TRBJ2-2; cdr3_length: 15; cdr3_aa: ASSSPRDWRYAGELF
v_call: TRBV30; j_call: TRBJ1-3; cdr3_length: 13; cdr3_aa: AWSFGGGTGNTIY
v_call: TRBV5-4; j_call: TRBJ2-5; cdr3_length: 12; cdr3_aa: ASSLGSSQETQY
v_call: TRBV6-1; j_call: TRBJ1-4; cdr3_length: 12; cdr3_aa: ASSNRQVNEKLF
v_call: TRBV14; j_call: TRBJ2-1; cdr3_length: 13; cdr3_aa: ASSTLLTSVGEQF
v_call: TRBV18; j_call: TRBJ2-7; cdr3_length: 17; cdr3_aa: ASSPGLNRQLADSYEQY
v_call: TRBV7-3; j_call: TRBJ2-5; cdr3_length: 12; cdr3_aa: ASSFTGGRETQY
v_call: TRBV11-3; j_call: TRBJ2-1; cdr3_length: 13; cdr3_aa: ASSRGLAGDNEQF
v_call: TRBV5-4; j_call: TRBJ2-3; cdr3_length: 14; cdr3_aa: ASSYRGREITDTQY
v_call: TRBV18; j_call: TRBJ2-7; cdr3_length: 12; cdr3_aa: ASSPGDSYYEQY
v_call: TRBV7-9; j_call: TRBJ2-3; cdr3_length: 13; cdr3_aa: ASSLGTGRTDTQY
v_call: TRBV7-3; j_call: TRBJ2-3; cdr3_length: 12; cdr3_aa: ASSQGHRTDTQY
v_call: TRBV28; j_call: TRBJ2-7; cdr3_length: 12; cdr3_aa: ASSGRTGVYEQY
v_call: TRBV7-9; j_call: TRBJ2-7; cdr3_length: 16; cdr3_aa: ASSLGSGGTGSAYEQY
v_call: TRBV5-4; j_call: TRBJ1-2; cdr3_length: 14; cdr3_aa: ASSLDFQGGAYGYT
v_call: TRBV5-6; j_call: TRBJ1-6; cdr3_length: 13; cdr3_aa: ASSFLGAMDSPLH
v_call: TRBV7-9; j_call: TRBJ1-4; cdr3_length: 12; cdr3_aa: ASGWTGGREKLF
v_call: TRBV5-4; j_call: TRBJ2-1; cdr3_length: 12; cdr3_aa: ASSLLTSSNEQF
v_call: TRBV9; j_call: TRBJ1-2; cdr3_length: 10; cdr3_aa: ASRSSGLGYT
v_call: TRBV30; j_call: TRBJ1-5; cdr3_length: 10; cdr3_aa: AWSVRRGVKH
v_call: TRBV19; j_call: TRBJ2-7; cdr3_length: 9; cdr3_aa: ASSNSYEQY